This T cell receptor beta chain was recovered during a study of blood T cell repertoires in COVID-19 (TCRdb year 2020). Context from the whole study: Collaborator samples came from the United States, Italy and Spain and covered acute and convalescent phases of COVID-19. The dataset comprised deeply sampled blood TCRbeta repertoires from subjects exposed to, actively infected with, or recovered from COVID-19. The material from the prospective study consisted of cDNA or gDNA derived from T cells, B-cell-depleted T cells, or PBMCs. Samples came from the ongoing ImmuneRACE study (first 160 participants) plus 1,254 subjects from 6 global collaborators. Where available, HLA class I and class II types were taken from metadata supplied by the sample provider and were not determined by assay-based typing. Sample metadata almost always included a de-identified subject ID, COVID-19 status, age in years and sex. The repertoires were released in a freely available public database intended as a resource for research on the immune response to SARS-CoV-2. Study-wide findings and limitations: How much clinical and demographic metadata was included differed by source and by participant, and the metadata was provided uncurated.

The sample holds a few counts of this clone. What this receptor recognizes is not known. No base quality values were provided; no much bigger clone lies one nucleotide off. TCRbeta CDR3 regions were amplified from genomic DNA by means of the immunoSEQ Assay, a bias-controlled multiplex PCR. For the original study's pipeline: The number of nucleated cells in each sample was estimated by amplification of reference gene primers within the assay. To quantify the absolute abundance of each unique TCRbeta CDR3 rearrangement, sequence reads were collapsed and filtered. For each sample, productive Simpson clonality was calculated by taking the square root of Simpson's diversity index across productive rearrangements. As stored in TCRdb, this immuneACCESS dataset retains in-frame rearrangements with V and J assigned. A fraction of the clones does not appear; measured against another copy, unresolved V genes explain less than half of the discrepancy, and the remainder lacks a known reason. That table supplies the V and J calls and clone size; D and trimming were determined from the DNA. The sample table shows some 490,000 clones, and 75% to 90% are seen once. The top ten hold 6.5% to 9.5% of the sample.

Participants in the prospective study were aged about 18 to 95 years, lived in under 30 United States geographic areas, and enrolled through a virtual design. In the prospective study, cohorts were assigned on the basis of participant-reported clinical history obtained from a screening survey and a study questionnaire. For ImmuneRACE Cohort 3, a participant was defined as recovered based on two consecutive negative NP/OP PCR tests, clearance by a healthcare professional, or resolution of symptoms. In the prospective study, mobile phlebotomists collected whole blood, serum and a nasopharyngeal or oropharyngeal swab from each participant. Additional blood draws and questionnaires over an approximately 2-month period could optionally be provided by prospective study participants. Blood samples from the prospective study were shipped frozen or at room temperature prior to DNA extraction. According to the germline V gene, CDR1 reads SNHLY and CDR2 reads FYNNEI. V drops 4 bases and J drops 2 bases, leaving 15 bases in between. The CDR3 numbers 15 residues from cysteine through valine. This entry keeps only the CDR3 DNA: 45 bases, framed from base 1.

The chain links TRBV2 with TRBJ2-7, and possibly TRBD1, on 7 matching bases. Sequenced material: PBMCs or T cells enriched from blood (not recorded which). The source of this sequence is a woman aged 60-70 years who had recovered from COVID-19. The CDR3 here reads CASSGGGGQAYEQYV. The nucleotides are TGTGCCAGCAGTGGGGGAGGTGGACAGGCCTACGAGCAGTACGTC.